The sequence of this T cell receptor beta chain was determined in a study of PD-1 blockade in classical Hodgkin lymphoma (dated by TCRdb to about 2020). For context, the study as a whole: Nivolumab dosing was 3 mg/kg intravenously every 2 weeks, continuing until either disease progression or unacceptable toxicity. The study used TCR beta sequencing and CyTOF to define a peripheral blood immune signature of response to PD-1 blockade in classical Hodgkin lymphoma. Broad study findings and their caveats: A significant rise by C4D1 was seen in CD4+ but not CD8+ TCR diversity (p=0.0027 vs p=0.16), with the rise being most apparent in complete responders (p=0.02). Lower diversity was observed in patients in whom nivolumab was started less than 1 year after ASCT, and these patients were excluded from later analyses so that confounding by immune reconstitution would be avoided. The study was restricted to a single clinical trial cohort, and the causes of repertoire differences, possibly disease activity or prior therapy, were left undefined. Newly diagnosed patients were reported to have lower baseline TCR diversity than healthy donors, and relapsed/refractory patients were reported to have lower baseline TCR diversity still. Baseline diversity similar to that of newly diagnosed patients was observed in trial patients achieving complete response, whereas significantly lower diversity was observed in partial responders and progressors.

The sample's time point, from its label and the paper: cycle 1 day 1 (C1D1), immediately before nivolumab initiation. Relapse after autologous stem cell transplantation had occurred in all trial patients, and cohorts A, B and C were distinguished by prior brentuximab vedotin exposure. The trial cohort included 55 to 65 patients with relapsed/refractory classical Hodgkin lymphoma, and each patient had a best overall response of complete response, partial response or progressive disease. Trial patients were treated with single-agent nivolumab in the multi-cohort phase II CheckMate 205 trial. An independent review committee assessed best overall response by applying the 2007 International Working Group response criteria. PBMCs from the trial were collected at three points: immediately before nivolumab initiation (C1D1), and during therapy at cycle 2 day 1 and cycle 4 day 1. Peripheral blood was collected in 8 mL Vacutainer Cell Preparation Tubes, from which PBMCs were isolated by centrifugation and then cryopreserved.

Genomic DNA was isolated using the Qiagen DNeasy kit from unsorted PBMCs as well as from negatively selected CD4+ and CD8+ fractions. Amplification of TCR beta CDR3 regions was done by immunoSEQ multiplex PCR with primers that anneal to V and J segments. Amplification bias was minimized using a synthetic immune receptor repertoire, and residual bias was removed computationally after sequencing. Processing in the source paper ran as follows. Repertoire diversity was quantified as the Shannon entropy index using custom Python scripts. Unsorted, CD4+ and CD8+ repertoires were examined separately, except in combined analyses, for which CD4+ and CD8+ sequences were merged in silico. Clonal expansion was defined as a frequency increase of at least 2-fold after treatment compared with C1D1, and clones undetected at baseline were assigned a pseudocount of 0.5. Clones with 0 or 1 copy at C1D1 were defined as singleton clones, while clones with 2 or more copies were defined as non-singleton clones. Clones expanded in unsorted samples were annotated as CD4+, CD8+ or unknown by matching protein sequences in sorted samples from the same patient. Wilcoxon tests on paired samples were used to test changes in diversity from C1D1 to C4D1. TCRdb took this table from immuneACCESS and kept in-frame rearrangements with V and J called. Such tables lack part of the clones; where checked against another copy, unresolved V genes explain under half of the gap, and the rest is unexplained. The DNA was the basis for D and trimming; V, J and clone size are from that table. Recorded for this sample are 57,000 or so clones; around 89% of them occurred a single time. The ten largest clones represent approximately 12% of the sample.

Concerning this clone: The target of this receptor is not known. The record has no base qualities; no much larger clone is one base away.

Taken from cysteine to phenylalanine, the CDR3 has 18 residues. Solely the CDR3 DNA is kept, with 54 bases framed from the first base. The germline V end is reduced by 4 bases and the J end by 0 bases; junction bases left unmatched: 11. Taken from the germline V gene, the CDR1 and CDR2 loops are MRHNA and SNTAGT. This clonotype originated in a human donor with classical Hodgkin lymphoma. In this chain, TRBV6-4 is recombined with TRBJ2-1, with 8 central nucleotides matching TRBD1. The sample was peripheral blood mononuclear cells (PBMCs), taken at baseline. In nucleotide form, the sequence is TGTGCCAGCAGTGTGACAGGGGCCTCATCGGCCTCCTACAATGAGCAGTTCTTC. It is translated as CASSVTGASSASYNEQFF.